A single sample gave rise to the 14 T cell receptor beta chains below, sequenced in a study of blood T cell repertoires in COVID-19. Using immunoSEQ multiplex PCR, the repertoire was profiled, and TCRdb retains in-frame clones only, with some absent. The sample consists of about 80,000 clones, 80% of them appearing once. The sample comprised peripheral blood. The source is a woman aged 40 to 50 with active or convalescent COVID-19.

The V gene is TRBV11-2, the J gene TRBJ1-6, with 7 bases lining up with TRBD1. The V segment lost 5 bases and the J segment 10 bases; nucleotides outside the gene matches: 5. From germline, CDR1 is SGHAT and CDR2 FQNNGV. The CDR3 has 13 residues. The CDR3 DNA follows: TGTGCCAGCAGCCCAAACAGGGGCTCACCCCTCCACTTT. It encodes CASSPNRGSPLHF.

In this sample, this clone turned up a few times. The chain uses TRBV9 and TRBJ2-7; TRBD1 might be the D (7 bases). Deletions cut 1 base from V and 2 bases from J, with 19 bases between. This CDR3 has 17 residues. Germline V gene sequence: CDR1 SGDLS, CDR2 YYNGEE. The CDR3 DNA sequence: TGTGCCAGCAGCGTACTGGCGGGACAGACCGACCCCTACGAGCAGTACTTC. Amino acid sequence: CASSVLAGQTDPYEQYF.

J is TRBJ1-1 and V is TRBV5-8, with D hard to call. Germline CDR1 and CDR2: SGHTS and YDEGEE. V lost 2 bases and J lost 0, with 14 bases in between. This CDR3 has 16 amino acids. In nucleotides, the CDR3 is TGTGCCAGCAGCTTCGAGGGCGGGTCGATGAACACTGAAGCTTTCTTT. Its translation: CASSFEGGSMNTEAFF.

This clone was seen more than once but under ten times. The genes are TRBV7-2 and TRBJ1-2; the match to TRBD1 covers 8 bases. This CDR3 contains 13 residues. Trimming removed 6 bases from V and 4 bases from J; junction bases left unmatched: 4. CDR1 is SGHTA and CDR2 is FQGNSA in the germline V gene. CDR3 protein: CASRQTGGYGYTF. The CDR3 DNA reads TGTGCCAGCAGGCAAACAGGGGGCTATGGCTACACCTTC.

The chain couples TRBV7-9 to TRBJ2-3; perhaps TRBD2 as D (5 bases). Trimming cost V 2 bases and J 3 bases, with 21 bases left between them. Germline CDR1 is SEHNR and CDR2 is FQNEAQ (reference sequence). The CDR3 totals 18 residues. This CDR3 is CASSLPRGLAWITDTQYF. CDR3 bases: TGTGCCAGCAGCTTACCCCGTGGTCTAGCTTGGATTACAGATACGCAGTATTTT.

The chain employs TRBV11-2 and TRBJ2-5; 13 bases are a match to TRBD2. The CDR3 contains 16 residues. The ends lost 5 bases at V and 4 bases at J; junction bases unmatched: 7. CDR1 SGHAT and CDR2 FQNNGV come from the germline V gene. CDR3 DNA: TGTGCCAGCAGCCTGCGGACTAGCGGGAGTGGAGAGACCCAGTACTTC. Encoded protein: CASSLRTSGSGETQYF.

The chain joins TRBV5-4 to TRBJ2-7; D may be TRBD1 (6 bases). V lost 0 bases and J 3 bases, leaving 10 bases between the germline ends. Germline V gene sequence: CDR1 SGHNT, CDR2 YYREEE (reference sequence). The CDR3 sequence is 14 residues long. CDR3 sequence: CASSLVGQNYEQYF. For the CDR3, the DNA is TGTGCCAGCAGCTTGGTGGGACAAAACTACGAGCAGTACTTC. The whole variable domain, filled in from reference TRBV5-4 and TRBJ2-7, reads ETGVTQSPTHLIKTRGQQVTLRCSSQSGHNTVSWYQQALGQGPQFIFQYYREEENGRGNFPPRFSGLQFPNYSSELNVNALELDDSALYLCASSLVGQNYEQYFGPGTRLTVT.

The chain couples TRBV9 to TRBJ1-3; D not certain. Germline V lookup: CDR1 SGDLS, CDR2 YYNGEE. V was shortened by 3 bases and J by 0 bases, with 4 bases between the two germline ends. CDR3 length: 13 residues. DNA of the CDR3: TGTGCCAGCAGCGGGGCCTCTGGAAACACCATATATTTT. Protein product: CASSGASGNTIYF.

This clone was seen just once. The same CDR3 is also encoded by other DNA sequences in this sample. V is TRBV9 and J is TRBJ2-5; tentative D call: TRBD2 (5 bases). Deletions cut 2 bases from V and 5 bases from J, with 7 bases between. CDR1 is SGDLS, CDR2 YYNGEE, per germline. The CDR3 length is 12 residues. This chain's CDR3 is CASSVRGETQYF. The CDR3 coding sequence is TGTGCCAGCAGCGTCCGCGGGGAGACCCAGTACTTC.

This chain uses TRBV24-1 with TRBJ2-5, with D tentatively TRBD2 (7 bases). CDR1 KGHDR and CDR2 SFDVKD come from the germline V gene. V was trimmed by 3 bases and J by 1 base, leaving 14 bases between them. This CDR3 is built from 16 residues. As DNA, the CDR3 is TGTGCCACCAGTGATCCGGGGGGCGCGGTCCAAGAGACCCAGTACTTC. Translation gives CATSDPGGAVQETQYF.

The chain links TRBV6-6 to TRBJ2-7; 7 bases align to TRBD1. Germline trimming cut 5 bases from V and 6 bases from J; bases unmatched to any gene: 4. This CDR3 has 12 amino acids. Germline V gives CDR1 MNHNY, CDR2 SVGAGI (reference sequence). CDR3 in DNA: TGTGCCAGCAGTAAACCAGGGGGCGAGCAGTACTTC. Its translation: CASSKPGGEQYF.

The rearrangement links TRBV2 to TRBJ2-7; TRBD1 matches at 9 bases. V shed 4 bases, J shed 4 bases, and the junction held 2 bases outside the gene matches. This CDR3 comprises 13 residues. Germline CDR1 and CDR2: SNHLY and FYNNEI. The DNA for the CDR3 is TGTGCCAGCAGTGTTGACAGGGGGTACGAGCAGTACTTC. The encoded protein is CASSVDRGYEQYF.

The chain recombines TRBV10-1 with TRBJ2-3; 10 nucleotides match TRBD2. Trimming cost V 8 bases and J 1 base; bases outside gene matches: 3. The CDR3 has 14 residues. The germline CDR1 and CDR2 sequences are WNHNN and SYGVQD (reference sequence). CDR3 region: CASPGLAGTDTQYF. Here the CDR3 DNA reads TGCGCCAGCCCCGGACTAGCGGGCACAGATACGCAGTATTTT.

The chain couples TRBV19 to TRBJ2-5; TRBD1 matches at 7 bases. V was pared by 7 bases and J by 4 bases, with 6 bases of the junction left unmatched. The germline V gene has CDR1 LNHDA and CDR2 SQIVND (reference sequence). The CDR3 extends over 13 amino acids. DNA of the CDR3: TGTGCCAGTACCCCAGGGGGTCGAGAGACCCAGTACTTC. This encodes CASTPGGRETQYF.